This T cell receptor beta chain was identified during a study of blood T cell repertoires in COVID-19. Study in general: Samples representing acute and convalescent COVID-19 were sourced from the United States, Italy and Spain.

Per the germline V gene, CDR1 is SGHRS and CDR2 is YFSETQ. This CDR3 contains 14 residues. V was cut by 5 bases and J by 2 bases, with 14 bases left in between. In the authors' methods: Cell counts per sample came from amplifying reference gene primers. Generated by immunoSEQ multiplex PCR, the TCRdb table keeps only in-frame clones and is missing some. That table is the source of V, J and clone size, and D and trimming were worked out from the DNA. The sample contains roughly 250,000 clones, 85% to 95% of which appear only once. This clone was recorded a few times. The material sequenced was PBMCs or T cells enriched from blood (not recorded which). The chain uses TRBV5-1 and TRBJ2-7, with a weak D call TRBD2 (5 bases). This sequence was found in a woman younger than 30 who had recovered from COVID-19. CDR3 amino acids: CASRQLSGPYEQYF. The DNA of the CDR3 is TGCGCCAGCAGGCAATTAAGCGGTCCCTACGAGCAGTACTTC.